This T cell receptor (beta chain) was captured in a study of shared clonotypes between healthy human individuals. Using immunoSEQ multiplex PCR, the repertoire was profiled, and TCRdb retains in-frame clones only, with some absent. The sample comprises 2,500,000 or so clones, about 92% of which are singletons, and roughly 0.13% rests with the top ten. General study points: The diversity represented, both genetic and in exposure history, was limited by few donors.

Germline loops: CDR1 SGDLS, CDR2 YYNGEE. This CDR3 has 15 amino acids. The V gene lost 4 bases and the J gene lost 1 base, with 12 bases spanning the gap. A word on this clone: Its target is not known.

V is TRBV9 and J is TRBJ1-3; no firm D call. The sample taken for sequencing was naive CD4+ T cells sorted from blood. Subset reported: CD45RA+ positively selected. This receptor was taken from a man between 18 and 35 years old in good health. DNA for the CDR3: TGTGCCAGCAGCCCGGGTTCGGAGTCTGGAAACACCATATATTTT. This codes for CASSPGSESGNTIYF.